Included here is one T cell receptor beta chain sequence, with context. The antigen it recognizes is unknown. There are no base qualities to consult, and no much larger clone falls within one base. From cysteine to phenylalanine, the CDR3 is 18 amino acids long. CDR3 DNA only is kept here, 54 bases in frame from base 1. Trimmed from V: 3 bases; trimmed from J: 4 bases; junction bases lacking a gene match: 15. The germline V gene encodes CDR1 SGHAT and CDR2 FQNNGV. This sample is drawn from a study of control samples from healthy donors and cancer patients (dated by TCRdb to the early 2020s). The library was made by the immunoSEQ multiplex PCR assay. This immuneACCESS table, as held by TCRdb, lists in-frame sequences with V and J called but not all clones. Of the missing ones, under half trace to an unresolved V gene in checked studies; the others have no known cause. Within this sample are roughly 130,000 clones, with around nine tenths of them counted one time only. About 3.4% of the sample belongs to the ten largest clones.

Source material: blood. Recombination linked TRBV11-2 to TRBJ2-5, and 9 junction bases match TRBD1. The receptor was isolated from a man aged 50 to 60 in good health. The nucleotides read TGTGCCAGCAGCTTGCTCCGTCCGGGACAGGGCTTTTCAGAGACCCAGTACTTC. Translated, it reads CASSLLRPGQGFSETQYF.